These 21 T cell receptor beta chains were all obtained from the same sample, sequenced in a study of cytomegalovirus exposure and HLA in healthy donors. 13 Jbeta primers and 60 Vbeta primers were used for the PCR. The method was immunoSEQ multiplex PCR; TCRdb's version includes in-frame clones alone and lacks a portion of them. The table has approximately 70,000 clones, 55% to 80% seen once. The sample consisted of PBMCs. The receptors here all came from a man in his forties or fifties in good health and CMV-seropositive.

The chain combines TRBV4-2 with TRBJ1-1; 9 nucleotides align to TRBD1. This CDR3 is 14 amino acids long. Unmatched junction bases numbered 3, after V lost 4 bases and J lost 3 bases. Germline CDR1 reads LGHNA; CDR2 reads YNFKEQ. CDR3 nucleotides: TGTGCCAGCAGCCCTCGGGACAGGGACACTGAAGCTTTCTTT. Translating it yields CASSPRDRDTEAFF.

The chain employs TRBV7-2 and TRBJ2-4; 11 positions match TRBD2. The CDR3 spans 16 residues. The germline V gene has CDR1 SGHTA and CDR2 FQGNSA. V lost 5 bases and J lost 5; bases outside the gene matches: 8. The CDR3 is CASSISSGGLQNIQYF. The CDR3 nucleotides read TGTGCCAGCAGCATTTCTAGCGGGGGGCTCCAAAACATTCAGTACTTC. The variable domain in full, with the rest retrieved from reference TRBV7-2 and TRBJ2-4, is GAGVSQSPSNKVTEKGKDVELRCDPISGHTALYWYRQSLGQGLEFLIYFQGNSAPDKSGLPSDRFSAERTGGSVSTLTIQRTQQEDSAVYLCASSISSGGLQNIQYFGAGTRLSVL.

The chain links TRBV27 to TRBJ1-4, with D unresolved. The CDR3 has 15 residues. Between the trimmed V and J ends, which lost 6 bases and 0 bases, there was a span of 11 bases. Germline V gives CDR1 MNHEY, CDR2 SMNVEV (reference sequence). This chain's CDR3 is CASRRQSATNEKLFF. DNA for the CDR3: TGTGCCAGCAGGCGGCAGTCAGCAACTAATGAAAAACTGTTTTTT.

By proportion, this clone is medium-sized. The rearrangement links TRBV4-1 to TRBJ1-1; tentative D call: TRBD1 (6 bases). V lost 0 bases to trimming and J lost 4 bases, with 18 bases between them. The CDR3 runs 17 residues. Germline V CDR1 and CDR2: MGHRA, YSYEKL. In nucleotides, the CDR3 is TGCGCCAGCAGCCAAGATCCCCCAGGGGCGCAAATCACTGAAGCTTTCTTT. This translates into CASSQDPPGAQITEAFF.

This chain connects TRBV5-6 to TRBJ1-1; 8 bases are a match to TRBD1. The CDR3 covers 15 residues. Germline V gene data show CDR1 as SGHDT and CDR2 as YYEEEE. Trimming at V came to 4 bases and at J to 10 bases, leaving 15 bases not matched to a gene. CDR3 sequence: CASSLRQGQTRGAFF. As DNA, the CDR3 is TGTGCCAGCAGCCTTCGACAGGGGCAGACCCGGGGAGCTTTCTTT.

Only one count was recorded for this clone. V usage is TRBV6-5 and J usage is TRBJ2-7; no definite D call. CDR3 length equals 12 residues. The V gene lost 2 bases and the J gene lost 11 bases, with 13 bases spanning the gap. Germline loops: CDR1 MNHEY, CDR2 SVGAGI. CDR3 region: CASSYPGSYEYF. The CDR3 bases are TGTGCCAGCAGTTACCCCGGTAGTTATGAGTACTTC.

The J gene is TRBJ2-1, the V gene TRBV14; TRBD2 agrees at 9 bases. Germline trimming cut 4 bases from V and 5 bases from J; bases unmatched to any gene: 6. CDR1 and CDR2 (germline): SGHDN, FVKESK. This CDR3 has 15 amino acids. Here the CDR3 reads CASSPSGGPHNEQFF. The CDR3 DNA reads TGTGCCAGCAGCCCGAGCGGGGGGCCCCACAATGAGCAGTTCTTC. Combining the CDR3 with reference TRBV14 and TRBJ2-1 gives the whole variable domain EAGVTQFPSHSVIEKGQTVTLRCDPISGHDNLYWYRRVMGKEIKFLLHFVKESKQDESGMPNNRFLAERTGGTYSTLKVQPAELEDSGVYFCASSPSGGPHNEQFFGPGTRLTVL.

This sequence joins TRBV11-1 and TRBJ2-3, with 9 nucleotides matching TRBD2. Germline V CDR1 and CDR2: SGHAT, FQDESV (reference sequence). V shed 4 bases, J shed 2 bases, and the junction held 4 bases outside the gene matches. The CDR3 is 15 residues long. The CDR3 sequence is CASSSTSGLTDTQYF. CDR3 in DNA: TGTGCCAGCAGCTCCACTAGCGGGCTCACAGATACGCAGTATTTT. Filled out from reference TRBV11-1 and TRBJ2-3, the complete variable domain reads EAEVAQSPRYKITEKSQAVAFWCDPISGHATLYWYRQILGQGPELLVQFQDESVVDDSQLPKDRFSAERLKGVDSTLKIQPAELGDSAMYLCASSSTSGLTDTQYFGPGTRLTVL.

The V call is TRBV28, the J call TRBJ2-7; TRBD1 might be the D (5 bases). The CDR3 is 15 amino acids. Germline assignment: CDR1 MDHEN and CDR2 SYDVKM. The V and J ends lost 8 bases and 3 bases respectively, with 20 bases between them. CDR3 amino acids: CASGNTGSRVYEQYF. DNA of the CDR3: TGTGCCAGCGGTAATACAGGATCACGCGTCTACGAGCAGTACTTC.

Comment on this clone: The junction departs from germline at one end; a sequencing error may be responsible. V is TRBV5-6 and J is TRBJ1-1, with D unresolved. Per germline, CDR1 SGHDT and CDR2 YYEEEE. CDR3 length: 17 residues. CDR3 in DNA: TGTGCCAGCAGCTTAAATCCGGCACAGAACCCGAACGCTGAAGCTTTCTTT. This gives the protein CASSLNPAQNPNAEAFF.

This chain connects TRBV30 to TRBJ1-1, with a tentative D call TRBD1 (5 bases). The CDR3 spans 13 residues. V was pared by 5 bases and J by 1 base, with 11 bases between. Looked up from germline, CDR1 is GTSNPN and CDR2 is SVGIG (reference sequence). The CDR3 DNA reads as TGTGCCTGGGGTAAAACAGGGAACACTGAAGCTTTCTTT. The encoded protein is CAWGKTGNTEAFF.

J is TRBJ1-1 and V is TRBV6-6; D is perhaps TRBD1 (5 bases). With 10 bases removed from V and 1 base from J, the gap between germline ends came to 13 bases. The germline gives CDR1 MNHNY, CDR2 SVGAGI (reference sequence). The CDR3 loop spans 13 amino acids. The CDR3 loop reads CANSSGGNTEAFF. The CDR3 coding sequence is TGTGCCAACTCATCCGGGGGGAACACTGAAGCTTTCTTT.

The V gene is TRBV29-1, the J gene TRBJ1-1, with D unclear. Looked up from germline, CDR1 is SQVTM and CDR2 is ANQGSEA. The CDR3 extends over 14 amino acids. With 4 bases removed from V and 5 bases from J, the gap between germline ends came to 17 bases. The CDR3 loop reads CSVVGPERETEAFF. The CDR3 coding sequence is TGCAGCGTTGTCGGCCCAGAACGGGAAACTGAAGCTTTCTTT.

The table lists this clone with a count of one. CDR3 protein: CASSARSYGYTF. The CDR3 nucleotides are TGTGCCAGCAGTGCCAGATCTTATGGCTACACCTTC. J is TRBJ1-2 and V is TRBV2; D is uncertain. Germline CDR1 SNHLY, CDR2 FYNNEI. Trimming removed 4 bases from V and 5 bases from J, with 8 bases in between. The CDR3 is 12 residues long.

The CDR3 region is CSVGGHGNEKLFF. Here the CDR3 DNA reads TGCAGCGTTGGGGGGCATGGTAATGAAAAACTGTTTTTT. This sequence joins TRBV29-1 and TRBJ1-4, with D maybe TRBD1 (6 bases). The CDR3 loop spans 13 amino acids. V was shortened by 4 bases and J by 4 bases, with 10 bases between the two germline ends. The germline V gene encodes CDR1 SQVTM and CDR2 ANQGSEA.

The V call is TRBV7-6, the J call TRBJ2-5; D gene uncertain. The CDR3 is made up of 15 amino acids. Trimming left V 1 base short and J 4 bases short, with 13 bases between. Germline-derived CDR1 and CDR2 are SGHVS and FNYEAQ. In DNA, the CDR3 is TGTGCCAGCAGCTTAGGAGGTGTAGTGGGAGAGACCCAGTACTTC. Translating gives CASSLGGVVGETQYF.

The chain couples TRBV2 to TRBJ2-5; 8 nucleotides line up with TRBD2. The CDR3 consists of 15 residues. CDR1 is SNHLY and CDR2 is FYNNEI in the germline V gene. Trimming cost V 7 bases and J 1 base; bases outside gene matches: 8. CDR3 sequence reads: CASIYLGGAQETQYF. The CDR3 DNA follows: TGTGCCAGCATTTACCTCGGGGGGGCCCAAGAGACCCAGTACTTC.

The chain links TRBV5-1 to TRBJ1-2, with D possibly being TRBD1 (6 bases). Germline V gene data show CDR1 as SGHRS and CDR2 as YFSETQ. V shed 0 bases and J shed 7 bases, with 16 bases lying between them. The CDR3 is 15 amino acids. CDR3 bases: TGCGCCAGCAGCTTGGCCCTTGGAGGCAGGGGTGGCTACACCTTC. This codes for CASSLALGGRGGYTF.

V is TRBV5-1 and J is TRBJ1-4; tentatively, D is TRBD1 (6 bases). The CDR3 length is 14 residues. Trimming removed 4 bases at V and 7 bases at J, with 14 bases between. Germline assignment: CDR1 SGHRS and CDR2 YFSETQ. The CDR3 here is CASSTQGQGEKLFF. CDR3 sequence (DNA): TGCGCCAGCAGCACTCAGGGGCAGGGTGAAAAACTGTTTTTT.

The chain is built from TRBV5-4 and TRBJ2-1; 10 bases align to TRBD1. The CDR3 extends over 16 amino acids. After removal of 4 bases from V and 7 bases from J, the junction contained 11 bases not matched to a gene. The germline CDR1 and CDR2 sequences are SGHNT and YYREEE (reference sequence). The CDR3 coding sequence is TGTGCCAGCAGCGAAACCGGTCGGGACAGGGGAAATGAGCAGTTCTTC. Translation: CASSETGRDRGNEQFF.

This clone was found a few times. V and J are TRBV19 and TRBJ1-1; the D is unclear. The germline CDR1 and CDR2 sequences are LNHDA and SQIVND (reference sequence). V lost 9 bases and J lost 1, with 18 bases in between. The length of the CDR3 is 15 residues. The CDR3 protein is CASCSGEFRNTEAFF. CDR3 sequence (DNA): TGTGCCAGCTGTAGCGGGGAGTTTAGGAACACTGAAGCTTTCTTT.